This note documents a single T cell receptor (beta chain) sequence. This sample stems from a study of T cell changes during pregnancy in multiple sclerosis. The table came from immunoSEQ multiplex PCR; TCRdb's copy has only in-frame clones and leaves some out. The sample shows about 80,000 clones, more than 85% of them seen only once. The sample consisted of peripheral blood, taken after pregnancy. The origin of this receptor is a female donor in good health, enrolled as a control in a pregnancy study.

The CDR3 nucleotides read TGTGCCAGCAGCTTGGACGGGCGGGGCACGCGATCTGGAAACACCATATATTTT. This codes for CASSLDGRGTRSGNTIYF. The chain carries TRBV5-4 and TRBJ1-3; the D gene is possibly TRBD1 (5 bases). Germline-derived CDR1 and CDR2 are SGHNT and YYREEE (reference sequence). The V gene lost 0 bases and the J gene lost 1 base, with 17 bases spanning the gap. The CDR3 spans 18 residues.